This T cell receptor (beta chain) was identified during a study of siplizumab effects on memory and regulatory T cells. Assays covered 95,000 to 100,000 TCR templates per sample. The data were produced by immunoSEQ multiplex PCR, yet TCRdb's version contains in-frame clones alone and is incomplete. The sample lists over 35,000 clones, 89% occurring once. The clonotype originates from a human donor in good health. Sequencing was done on a sample of naive CD4+ T cells sorted from blood.

The CDR3 coding sequence is TGTGCCAGCAGTTACCTTGGGCGCTACTCTAACTATGGCTACACCTTC. Translating it yields CASSYLGRYSNYGYTF. V and J are TRBV6-5 and TRBJ1-2; D not certain. CDR3 size: 16 residues. The germline gives CDR1 MNHEY, CDR2 SVGAGI. The V end was cut by 2 bases, the J end by 0 bases, with 13 bases between.